This T cell receptor beta chain is from a study of molecular identifiers for immune sequencing clone quantification. The study's findings and limits: Spiked Jurkat TCR RNA equivalent to one cell was reportedly detectable in some 960,000 naive cells.

The bulk TCR libraries were made with methods described before and with listed TCR primers. A single record per CDR3 protein comes from TCRdb applying MiXCR to the PCR reads. The sample lists hundreds of thousands of distinct CDR3 sequences, 15% to 20% seen once, with under 0.95% in the top ten. This clonotype was counted many times. The antigen is not known. Deletions cut 0 bases from V and 0 bases from J, with 8 bases between. The CDR3 is made up of 15 amino acids. Looked up from germline, CDR1 is LGHDT and CDR2 is YNNKEL (reference sequence). This TCR came from a human donor in good health. Some libraries in this study had Jurkat cell RNA spiked in. The chain joins TRBV3-1 to TRBJ2-5, with D possibly being TRBD1 (6 bases). The sample was naive CD8+ T cells from blood, with Jurkat cell RNA spiked in. Subset described: FACS-sorted CD8+CD4-CCR7+CD45RA+ naive T cells. The CDR3 coding sequence is TGTGCCAGCAGCCAAGAAGGACAGTACCAAGAGACCCAGTACTTC. This sequence encodes CASSQEGQYQETQYF.